This entry concerns a single T cell receptor beta chain. Its antigen is still unknown. The PCR employed 60 Vbeta primers together with 13 Jbeta primers. Repertoires were generated with immunoSEQ multiplex PCR, while TCRdb's copy carries only in-frame clones and drops some. Its listing shows around 110,000 clones. V lost 5 bases and J lost 4, with 17 bases in between. CDR3 length equals 15 residues. Germline values: CDR1 MDHEN, CDR2 SYDVKM. The data were obtained in a study of cytomegalovirus exposure and HLA in healthy donors. Overall study results and limits: Rates of TCR association differed by HLA locus in a later analysis, with DRB1 highest and HLA-C lowest. As a later analysis revealed, most CMV-associated TCR beta chains appeared HLA-restricted.

The source is a man aged 40-55 years in good health and CMV-seropositive. The chain has TRBV28 and TRBJ1-2; D may be TRBD1 (6 bases). The specimen was PBMCs. The CDR3 bases are TGTGCCAGCAGTCTTACCGCTGCCAGGGGCTATGGCTACACCTTC. As protein: CASSLTAARGYGYTF.